The source of this T cell receptor beta chain is a study of T cell changes during pregnancy in multiple sclerosis. Only one count was recorded for this clone. TCRdb's table, derived via immunoSEQ multiplex PCR, lists solely in-frame clones and lacks some. Of about 30,000 clones in the sample, just over 90% were seen once. The trim removed 4 bases at V and 4 bases at J, leaving 8 bases unmatched. The CDR3 extends over 15 amino acids. The germline V gene encodes CDR1 SGHRS and CDR2 YFSETQ. J is TRBJ1-1 and V is TRBV5-1, with TRBD1 identical over 9 bases. The input for sequencing was peripheral blood, taken in the second trimester of pregnancy. The sequence came from a female donor in good health, enrolled as a control in a pregnancy study. CDR3 sequence reads: CASSPSQGAPTEAFF. The CDR3 nucleotides are TGCGCCAGCAGCCCCTCACAGGGGGCTCCCACTGAAGCTTTCTTT.